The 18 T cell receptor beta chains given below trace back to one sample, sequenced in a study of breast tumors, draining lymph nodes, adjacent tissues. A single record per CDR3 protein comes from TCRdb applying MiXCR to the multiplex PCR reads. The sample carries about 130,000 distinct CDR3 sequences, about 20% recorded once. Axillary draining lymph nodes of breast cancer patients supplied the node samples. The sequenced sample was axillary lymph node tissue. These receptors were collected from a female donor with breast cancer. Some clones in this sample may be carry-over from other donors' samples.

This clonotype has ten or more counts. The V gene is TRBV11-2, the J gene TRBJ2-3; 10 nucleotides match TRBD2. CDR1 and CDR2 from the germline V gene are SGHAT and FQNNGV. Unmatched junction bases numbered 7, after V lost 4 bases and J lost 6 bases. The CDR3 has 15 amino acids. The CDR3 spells CASSSDRTSGDTQYF. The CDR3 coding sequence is TGTGCCAGCAGCTCCGACAGGACTAGCGGTGATACGCAGTATTTT.

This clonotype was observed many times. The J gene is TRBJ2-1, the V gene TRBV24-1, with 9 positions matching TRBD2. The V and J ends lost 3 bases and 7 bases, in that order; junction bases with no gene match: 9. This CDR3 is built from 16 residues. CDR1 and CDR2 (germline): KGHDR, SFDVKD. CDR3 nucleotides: TGTGCCACCAGTGATAACTTAGCGGGAGATGGAAATGAGCAGTTCTTC. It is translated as CATSDNLAGDGNEQFF.

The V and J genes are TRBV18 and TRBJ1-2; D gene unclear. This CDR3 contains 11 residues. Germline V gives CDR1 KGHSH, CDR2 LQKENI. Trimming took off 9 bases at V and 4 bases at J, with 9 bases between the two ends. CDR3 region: CARNGVYGYTF. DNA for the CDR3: TGTGCCAGAAACGGGGTCTATGGCTACACCTTC. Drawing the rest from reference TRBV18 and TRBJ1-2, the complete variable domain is NAGVMQNPRHLVRRRGQEARLRCSPMKGHSHVYWYRQLPEEGLKFMVYLQKENIIDESGMPKERFSAEFPKEGPSILRIQQVVRGDSAAYFCARNGVYGYTFGSGTRLTVV.

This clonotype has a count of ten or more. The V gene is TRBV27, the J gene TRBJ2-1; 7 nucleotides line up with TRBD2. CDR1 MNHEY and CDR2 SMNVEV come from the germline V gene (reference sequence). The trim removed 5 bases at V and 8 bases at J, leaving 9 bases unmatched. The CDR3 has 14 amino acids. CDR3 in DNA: TGTGCCAGCAGTCCTCTGGGAGGGGTCTATGAGCAGTTCTTC. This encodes CASSPLGGVYEQFF.

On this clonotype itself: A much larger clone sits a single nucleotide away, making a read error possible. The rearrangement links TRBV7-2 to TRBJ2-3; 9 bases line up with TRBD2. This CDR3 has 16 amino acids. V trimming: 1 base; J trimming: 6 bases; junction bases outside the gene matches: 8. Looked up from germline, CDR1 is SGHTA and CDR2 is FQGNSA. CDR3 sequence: CASSLGLLAGRDTQYF. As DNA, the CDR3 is TGTGCCAGCAGCTTAGGACTTCTAGCGGGACGCGATACGCAGTATTTT.

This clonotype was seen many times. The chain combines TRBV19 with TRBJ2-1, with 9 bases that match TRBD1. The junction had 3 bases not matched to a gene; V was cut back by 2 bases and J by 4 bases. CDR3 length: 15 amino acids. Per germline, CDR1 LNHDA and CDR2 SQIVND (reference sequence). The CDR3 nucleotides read TGTGCCAGTAGTATAACCGGGACAGGGTACAATGAGCAGTTCTTC. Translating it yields CASSITGTGYNEQFF. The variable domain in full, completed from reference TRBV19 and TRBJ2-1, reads DGGITQSPKYLFRKEGQNVTLSCEQNLNHDAMYWYRQDPGQGLRLIYYSQIVNDFQKGDIAEGYSVSREKKESFPLTVTSAQKNPTAFYLCASSITGTGYNEQFFGPGTRLTVL.

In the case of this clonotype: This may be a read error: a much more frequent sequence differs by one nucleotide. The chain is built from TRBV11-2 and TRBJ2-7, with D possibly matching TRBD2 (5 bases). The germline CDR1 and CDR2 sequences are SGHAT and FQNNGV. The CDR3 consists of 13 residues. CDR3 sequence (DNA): TGTGCCAGCAACTTAGAGAGGGACTACGAGCAGTACTTC. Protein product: CASNLERDYEQYF.

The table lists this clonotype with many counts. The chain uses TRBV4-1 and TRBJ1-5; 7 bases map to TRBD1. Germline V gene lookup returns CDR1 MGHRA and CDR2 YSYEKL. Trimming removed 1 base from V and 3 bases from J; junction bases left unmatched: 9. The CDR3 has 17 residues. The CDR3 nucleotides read TGCGCCAGCAGCCAAGTAAGGACAGGCCCCCTCAATCAGCCCCAGCATTTT. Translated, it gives CASSQVRTGPLNQPQHF.

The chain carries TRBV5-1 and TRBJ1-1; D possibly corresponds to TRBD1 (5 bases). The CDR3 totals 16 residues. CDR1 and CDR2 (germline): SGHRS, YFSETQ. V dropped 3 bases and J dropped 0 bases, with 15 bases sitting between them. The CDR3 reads CASSWEEGPMNTEAFF. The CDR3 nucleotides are TGCGCCAGCAGCTGGGAGGAGGGACCCATGAACACTGAAGCTTTCTTT.

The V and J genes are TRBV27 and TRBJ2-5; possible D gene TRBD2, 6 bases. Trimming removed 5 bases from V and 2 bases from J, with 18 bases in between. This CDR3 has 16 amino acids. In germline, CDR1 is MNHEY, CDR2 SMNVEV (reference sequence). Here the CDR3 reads CASSPGFSGLQETQYF. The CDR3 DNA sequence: TGTGCCAGCAGTCCCGGTTTCAGCGGACTACAAGAGACCCAGTACTTC.

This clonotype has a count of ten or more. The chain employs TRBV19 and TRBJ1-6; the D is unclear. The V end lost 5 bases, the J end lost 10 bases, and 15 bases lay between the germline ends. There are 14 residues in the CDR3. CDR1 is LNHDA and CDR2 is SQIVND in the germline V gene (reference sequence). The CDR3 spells CASSADNGESPLHF. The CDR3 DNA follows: TGTGCCAGTAGTGCAGACAACGGGGAGTCACCCCTCCACTTT. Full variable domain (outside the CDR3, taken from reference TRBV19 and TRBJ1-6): DGGITQSPKYLFRKEGQNVTLSCEQNLNHDAMYWYRQDPGQGLRLIYYSQIVNDFQKGDIAEGYSVSREKKESFPLTVTSAQKNPTAFYLCASSADNGESPLHFGNGTRLTVT.

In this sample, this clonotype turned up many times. The CDR3 spells CASRTDRAYEQYF. The CDR3 DNA is TGCGCCAGCAGAACCGACAGGGCCTACGAGCAGTACTTC. The V call is TRBV5-1, the J call TRBJ2-7, with 7 nucleotides matching TRBD1. Trimming cost V 5 bases and J 2 bases; bases outside gene matches: 4. The V gene's germline CDR1 is SGHRS and CDR2 YFSETQ. The length of the CDR3 is 13 residues.

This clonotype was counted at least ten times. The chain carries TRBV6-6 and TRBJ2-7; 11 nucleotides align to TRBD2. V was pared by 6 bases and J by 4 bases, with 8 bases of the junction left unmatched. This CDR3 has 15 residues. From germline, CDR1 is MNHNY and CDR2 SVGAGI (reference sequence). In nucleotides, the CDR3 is TGTGCCAGCAGCCTTAGGGGGACTAGCGGATACGAGCAGTACTTC. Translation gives CASSLRGTSGYEQYF.

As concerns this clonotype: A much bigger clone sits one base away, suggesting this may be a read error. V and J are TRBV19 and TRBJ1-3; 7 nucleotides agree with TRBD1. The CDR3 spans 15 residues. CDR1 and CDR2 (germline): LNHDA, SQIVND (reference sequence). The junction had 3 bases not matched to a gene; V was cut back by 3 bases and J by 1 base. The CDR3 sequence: CASSMGQTSGNTIYF. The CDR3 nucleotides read TGTGCCAGTAGTATGGGACAGACGTCTGGAAACACCATATATTTT.

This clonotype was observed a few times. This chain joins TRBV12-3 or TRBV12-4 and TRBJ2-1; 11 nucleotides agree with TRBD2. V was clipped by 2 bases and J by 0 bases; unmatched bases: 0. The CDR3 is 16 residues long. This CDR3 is CASSLLAGGSYNEQFF. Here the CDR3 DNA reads TGTGCCAGCAGTTTACTAGCGGGAGGCTCCTACAATGAGCAGTTCTTC.

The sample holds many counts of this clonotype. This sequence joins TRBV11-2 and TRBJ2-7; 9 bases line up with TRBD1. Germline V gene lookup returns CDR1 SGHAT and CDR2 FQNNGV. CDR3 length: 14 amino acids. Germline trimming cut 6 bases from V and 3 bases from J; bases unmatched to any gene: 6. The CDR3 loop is CASRGQGTYYEQYF. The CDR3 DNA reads TGTGCCAGCAGGGGACAGGGAACCTACTACGAGCAGTACTTC.

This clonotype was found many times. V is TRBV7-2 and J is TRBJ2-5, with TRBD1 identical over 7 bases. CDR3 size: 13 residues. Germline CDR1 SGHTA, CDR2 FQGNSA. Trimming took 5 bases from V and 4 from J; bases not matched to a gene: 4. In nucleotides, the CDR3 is TGTGCCAGCAGCCAGACAGGGCTAGAGACCCAGTACTTC. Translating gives CASSQTGLETQYF.

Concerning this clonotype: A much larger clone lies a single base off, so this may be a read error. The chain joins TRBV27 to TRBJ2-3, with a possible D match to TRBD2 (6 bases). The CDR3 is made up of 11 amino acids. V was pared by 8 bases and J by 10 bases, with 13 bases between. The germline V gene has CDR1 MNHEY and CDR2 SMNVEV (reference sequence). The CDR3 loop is CASGGAYPQYF. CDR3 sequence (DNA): TGTGCCAGCGGCGGGGCATATCCGCAGTATTTT.